This T cell receptor (beta chain) is drawn from a study of blood T cell repertoires in COVID-19. Study-wide background: Spain, Italy and the United States supplied samples that represented acute and convalescent COVID-19. Sources were T cells, B-cell-depleted T cells, or PBMCs; the material itself was cDNA or gDNA.

Germline CDR1 reads KGHSH; CDR2 reads LQKENI. This CDR3 spans 14 amino acids. With 3 bases removed from V and 1 base from J, the gap between germline ends came to 9 bases. In the original processing: Researchers report that nucleated cell counts were estimated from reference gene primer amplification. The table came from immunoSEQ multiplex PCR; TCRdb's copy has only in-frame clones and leaves some out. V and J calls and clone size are as listed in that table; D and trimming were resolved from the DNA. The sample holds over 85,000 clones; approximately 68% are singletons and the top ten take 7.6%. This TCR came from a woman aged 55-70 years with acute or convalescent COVID-19. Specimen: peripheral blood. The V and J genes are TRBV18 and TRBJ1-1, with D hard to call. The CDR3 is CASSPSLRNTEAFF. The CDR3 DNA is TGTGCCAGCTCACCGTCCCTCCGGAACACTGAAGCTTTCTTT.